Listed below are T cell receptor beta chains from one sample, sequenced in a study of blood T cell repertoires in COVID-19. Assay: immunoSEQ multiplex PCR; the TCRdb copy retains only in-frame clones and omits some. The sample consists of approximately 250,000 clones, around 88% of them appearing once. The sample comprised peripheral blood. These receptors originate from a young man with active or convalescent COVID-19. Both conserved end residues are part of each CDR3. Each record gives: D gene, J gene, V gene, clone size, CDR3 protein, CDR3 DNA. The D gene is left open where the match is weak. Clone size, where shown, is once, few, many, or a class for clones that have expanded.

TRBD1	TRBJ1-1	TRBV7-9	few	CASSPQGASVAFF	TGTGCCAGCAGTCCTCAGGGGGCTTCGGTTGCTTTCTTT
TRBD1	TRBJ1-5	TRBV7-8	-	CASSQGQVLGNQPQHF	TGTGCCAGCAGCCAGGGACAGGTTCTCGGCAATCAGCCCCAGCATTTT
TRBD2	TRBJ2-1	TRBV14	-	CASSQAGGPGRNEQFF	TGTGCCAGCAGCCAAGCGGGGGGGCCCGGCCGGAATGAGCAGTTCTTC
-	TRBJ1-1	TRBV18	-	CASSPQKSSAEAFF	TGTGCCAGCTCACCTCAAAAGTCCAGCGCTGAAGCTTTCTTT
-	TRBJ1-5	TRBV11-2	-	CASSSSGRVNQPQHF	TGTGCCAGCAGCTCTTCGGGCAGGGTCAATCAGCCCCAGCATTTT
TRBD1	TRBJ1-6	TRBV11-2	-	CASSTGQGNYNSPLHF	TGTGCCAGCAGCACGGGACAGGGGAACTATAATTCACCCCTCCACTTT
-	TRBJ2-2	TRBV11-2	-	CASSYRTGAGELFF	TGTGCCAGCAGCTATAGGACCGGGGCCGGGGAGCTGTTTTTT
TRBD1	TRBJ1-2	TRBV11-2	once	CASSATGAGGYTF	TGTGCCAGCAGCGCCACAGGGGCCGGTGGCTACACCTTC
-	TRBJ2-7	TRBV19	-	CASSISWDTDSYEQYF	TGTGCCAGTAGTATATCCTGGGACACAGACTCCTACGAGCAGTACTTC
-	TRBJ1-2	TRBV5-1	-	CASSWTGGNYGYTF	TGCGCCAGCAGCTGGACGGGGGGTAACTATGGCTACACCTTC
-	TRBJ2-6	TRBV27	-	CASSLLASGANVLTF	TGTGCCAGCAGTTTGTTGGCCTCTGGGGCCAACGTCCTGACTTTC
-	TRBJ1-2	TRBV6-5	-	CASSLPGTPYGYTF	TGTGCCAGCAGTCTCCCCGGGACTCCCTATGGCTACACCTTC
TRBD2	TRBJ2-7	TRBV5-1	-	CASSSTSGGAYEQYF	TGCGCCAGCAGCTCGACTAGCGGGGGAGCCTACGAGCAGTACTTC
-	TRBJ1-1	TRBV10-1	-	CASSRDLGGTEAFF	TGCGCCAGCAGCCGAGACTTGGGGGGCACTGAAGCTTTCTTT
TRBD1	TRBJ1-4	TRBV7-2	-	CASSLVRRQGEKLFF	TGTGCCAGCAGCTTAGTTCGGAGACAGGGGGAAAAACTGTTTTTT
-	TRBJ1-1	TRBV5-1	few	CASSSTSPMNTEAFF	TGCGCCAGCAGCTCCACCAGTCCGATGAACACTGAAGCTTTCTTT
TRBD1	TRBJ1-2	TRBV30	-	CAWKSGTGGSHGYTF	TGTGCCTGGAAATCCGGGACAGGGGGCTCTCATGGCTACACCTTC
-	TRBJ1-1	TRBV3-1/TRBV3-2	-	CASSLLDRRSEAFF	TGTGCCAGCAGCCTCCTTGACAGGCGATCTGAAGCTTTCTTT